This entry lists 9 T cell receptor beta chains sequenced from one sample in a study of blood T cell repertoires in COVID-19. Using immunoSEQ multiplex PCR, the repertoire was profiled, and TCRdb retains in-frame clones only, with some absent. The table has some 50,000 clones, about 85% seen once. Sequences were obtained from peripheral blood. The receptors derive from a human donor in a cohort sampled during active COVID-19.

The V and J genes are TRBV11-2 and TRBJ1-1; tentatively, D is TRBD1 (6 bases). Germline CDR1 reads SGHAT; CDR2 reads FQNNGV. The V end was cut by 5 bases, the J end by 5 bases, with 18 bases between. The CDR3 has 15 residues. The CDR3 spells CASSPRRGGATEAFF. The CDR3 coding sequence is TGTGCCAGCAGCCCCAGAAGGGGGGGGGCTACTGAAGCTTTCTTT.

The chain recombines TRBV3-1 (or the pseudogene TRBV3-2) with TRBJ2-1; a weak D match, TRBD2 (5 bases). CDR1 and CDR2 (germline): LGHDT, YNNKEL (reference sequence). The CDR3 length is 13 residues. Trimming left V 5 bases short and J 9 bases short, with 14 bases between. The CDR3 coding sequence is TGTGCCAGCAGCAACACTAGGATCGGTGAGCAGTTCTTC. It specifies CASSNTRIGEQFF.

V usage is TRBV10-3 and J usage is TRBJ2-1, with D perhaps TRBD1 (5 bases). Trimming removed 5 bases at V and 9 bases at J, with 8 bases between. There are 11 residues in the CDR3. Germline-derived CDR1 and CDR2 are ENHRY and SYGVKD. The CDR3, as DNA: TGTGCCATCAGTCTAGGGGCTGAGCAGTTCTTC. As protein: CAISLGAEQFF.

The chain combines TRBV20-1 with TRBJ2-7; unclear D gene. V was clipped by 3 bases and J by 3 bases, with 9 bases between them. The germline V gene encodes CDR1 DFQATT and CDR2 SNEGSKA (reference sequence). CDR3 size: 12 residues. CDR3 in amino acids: CSASPQYYEQYF. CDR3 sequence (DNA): TGCAGTGCTAGTCCCCAGTACTACGAGCAGTACTTC.

The CDR3 region is CASSRNGLAGAGELFF. The CDR3 DNA follows: TGCGCCAGCAGCCGAAACGGACTAGCGGGAGCCGGGGAGCTGTTTTTT. This rearrangement joins TRBV5-1 to TRBJ2-2, with 13 bases lining up with TRBD2. CDR3 length: 16 amino acids. Per the germline V gene, CDR1 is SGHRS and CDR2 is YFSETQ. The V gene end was trimmed by 4 bases and the J gene end by 6 bases; junction bases not matched to a gene: 6.

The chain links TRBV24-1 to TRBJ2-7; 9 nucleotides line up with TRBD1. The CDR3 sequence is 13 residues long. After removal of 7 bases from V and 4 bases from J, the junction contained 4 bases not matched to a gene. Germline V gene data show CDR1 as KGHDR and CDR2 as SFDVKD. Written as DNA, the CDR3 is TGTGCCACCAGCCCAGACAGGGGGTACGAGCAGTACTTC. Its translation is CATSPDRGYEQYF.

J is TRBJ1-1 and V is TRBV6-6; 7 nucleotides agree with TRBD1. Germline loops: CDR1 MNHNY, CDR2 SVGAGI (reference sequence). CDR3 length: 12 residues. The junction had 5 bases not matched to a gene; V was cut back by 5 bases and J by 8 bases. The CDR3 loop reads CASSDRDREAFF. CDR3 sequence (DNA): TGTGCCAGCAGTGACCGGGACAGAGAAGCTTTCTTT.

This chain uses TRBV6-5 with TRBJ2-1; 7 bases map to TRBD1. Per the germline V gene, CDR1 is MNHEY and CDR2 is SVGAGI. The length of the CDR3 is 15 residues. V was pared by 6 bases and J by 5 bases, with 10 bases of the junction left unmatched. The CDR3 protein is CASRDTGTVNNEQFF. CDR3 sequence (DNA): TGTGCCAGCAGAGATACCGGGACAGTTAACAATGAGCAGTTCTTC.

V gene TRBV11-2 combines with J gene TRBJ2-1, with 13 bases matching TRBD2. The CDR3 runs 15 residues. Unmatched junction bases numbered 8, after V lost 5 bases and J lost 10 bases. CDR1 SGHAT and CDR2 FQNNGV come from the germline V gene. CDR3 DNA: TGTGCCAGCAGCACTGCCCAGGGACTAGCGGGGGAGCAGTTCTTC. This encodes CASSTAQGLAGEQFF.